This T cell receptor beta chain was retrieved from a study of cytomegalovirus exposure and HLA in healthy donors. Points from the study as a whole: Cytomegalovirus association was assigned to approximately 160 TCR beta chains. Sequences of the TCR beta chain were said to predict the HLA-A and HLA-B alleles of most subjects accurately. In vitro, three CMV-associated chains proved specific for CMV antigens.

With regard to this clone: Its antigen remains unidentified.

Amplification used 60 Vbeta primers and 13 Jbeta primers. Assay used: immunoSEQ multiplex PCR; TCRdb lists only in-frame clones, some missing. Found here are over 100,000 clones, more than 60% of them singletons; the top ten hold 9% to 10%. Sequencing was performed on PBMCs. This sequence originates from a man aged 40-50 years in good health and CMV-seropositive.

DNA of the CDR3: TGTGCCAGCAGTCCCACTAGACGGGGATCGCCCCAGCATTTT. Amino acid sequence: CASSPTRRGSPQHF. The chain has TRBV2 and TRBJ1-5; D not certain. Trimming took off 5 bases at V and 9 bases at J, with 17 bases between the two ends. The CDR3 runs 14 residues. Germline CDR1 reads SNHLY; CDR2 reads FYNNEI.